What follows are 23 T cell receptor beta chains derived from one specimen sequenced in a study of PD-1 blockade in classical Hodgkin lymphoma. Autologous stem cell transplantation was followed by relapse in every patient, and brentuximab vedotin exposure varied. The data were produced by immunoSEQ multiplex PCR, yet TCRdb's version contains in-frame clones alone and is incomplete. The table lists 95,000 to 100,000 clones, around nine tenths of them singletons. The sequencing here drew on peripheral blood mononuclear cells (PBMCs), taken before the second cycle of nivolumab. Receptors were obtained from a human donor with classical Hodgkin lymphoma.

The chain recombines TRBV2 with TRBJ2-7, with 7 bases identical to TRBD1. Germline CDR1 is SNHLY and CDR2 is FYNNEI. This CDR3 comprises 14 residues. Trimming removed 4 bases from V and 2 bases from J; junction bases left unmatched: 5. CDR3 protein: CASSVGTVPYEQYF. In DNA form, the CDR3 reads TGTGCCAGCAGTGTTGGGACAGTACCCTACGAGCAGTACTTC.

CDR3 nucleotide sequence: TGTGCCAGCGGGAGAGGTGGGGCCAACGTCCTGACTTTC. This sequence encodes CASGRGGANVLTF. The chain couples TRBV6-5 to TRBJ2-6; tentatively, D is TRBD2 (5 bases). Germline values: CDR1 MNHEY, CDR2 SVGAGI. V was cut by 8 bases and J by 3 bases, with 8 bases left in between. CDR3 length: 13 amino acids.

V usage is TRBV30 and J usage is TRBJ1-6, with D perhaps matching TRBD1 (5 bases). Looked up from germline, CDR1 is GTSNPN and CDR2 is SVGIG (reference sequence). V was cut by 4 bases and J by 8 bases, with 21 bases left in between. The CDR3 consists of 16 residues. The CDR3 loop reads CAWTPWGGIGDSPLHF. CDR3 in DNA: TGTGCCTGGACCCCCTGGGGGGGAATCGGGGATTCACCCCTCCACTTT.

This clone was detected once. The V call is TRBV15, the J call TRBJ2-2; 9 nucleotides agree with TRBD2. With 6 bases clipped from V and 2 bases from J, the junction kept 13 bases outside the gene matches. The CDR3 has 18 amino acids. Germline CDR1 and CDR2: LNHNV and YYDKDF (reference sequence). The CDR3 is CATRHRLILAGNTGELFF. The CDR3 DNA is TGTGCCACCAGGCACAGGCTGATACTAGCGGGCAACACCGGGGAGCTGTTTTTT.

The genes are TRBV19 and TRBJ1-2; D possibly corresponds to TRBD1 (6 bases). The ends were cut back, 7 bases at V and 8 bases at J, with 17 bases in the middle. Germline CDR1 reads LNHDA; CDR2 reads SQIVND (reference sequence). This CDR3 comprises 13 residues. The DNA of the CDR3 is TGTGCCAGTAAACCGAACAGGGAATACGGCTACACCTTC. This encodes CASKPNREYGYTF.

The rearrangement links TRBV6-1 to TRBJ1-2; D perhaps matches TRBD1 (5 bases). This CDR3 comprises 12 residues. Trimming left V 3 bases short and J 5 bases short, with 7 bases between. The germline V gene has CDR1 MNHNS and CDR2 SASEGT. CDR3 loop: CASSETVYGYTF. CDR3 coding DNA: TGTGCCAGCAGTGAGACAGTTTATGGCTACACCTTC.

This chain's CDR3 is CASGDGGTPYNEQFF. The CDR3 nucleotides are TGTGCCAGCGGAGACGGGGGGACGCCCTACAATGAGCAGTTCTTC. The J gene is TRBJ2-1, the V gene TRBV6-5; TRBD2 matches at 7 bases. V was pared by 8 bases and J by 2 bases, with 9 bases of the junction left unmatched. Germline V gene sequence: CDR1 MNHEY, CDR2 SVGAGI. The CDR3 length is 15 residues.

This sequence joins TRBV6-6 and TRBJ1-5, with TRBD1 as a possible D gene (6 bases). The V end lost 7 bases, the J end lost 0 bases, and 16 bases lay between the germline ends. The CDR3 has 16 amino acids. CDR1 and CDR2 (germline): MNHNY, SVGAGI (reference sequence). DNA of the CDR3: TGTGCCAGCACCCGGACAGCCCCTTATAGCAATCAGCCCCAGCATTTT. This codes for CASTRTAPYSNQPQHF.

The chain recombines TRBV2 with TRBJ1-2; D uncertain. From germline, CDR1 is SNHLY and CDR2 FYNNEI. CDR3 length: 14 residues. V lost 8 bases to trimming and J lost 2 bases, with 15 bases between them. Here the CDR3 reads CASRSNTDNYGYTF. Written as DNA, the CDR3 is TGTGCCAGCCGATCGAACACGGACAACTATGGCTACACCTTC.

The chain employs TRBV5-6 and TRBJ1-2; 7 bases map to TRBD1. The CDR3 runs to 15 residues. The V gene's germline CDR1 is SGHDT and CDR2 YYEEEE. Germline trimming cut 1 base from V and 1 base from J; bases unmatched to any gene: 4. CDR3 protein: CASSLKGANNYGYTF. CDR3 nucleotide sequence: TGTGCCAGCAGCTTGAAGGGGGCAAATAACTATGGCTACACCTTC.

This clone was picked up a small number of times. V gene TRBV5-6 combines with J gene TRBJ1-2; 8 positions match TRBD1. With 6 bases clipped from V and 5 bases from J, the junction kept 9 bases outside the gene matches. The CDR3 totals 14 residues. The germline gives CDR1 SGHDT, CDR2 YYEEEE. The DNA for the CDR3 is TGTGCCAGCACCTCCGGGACAGGAGGGTATGGCTACACCTTC. This encodes CASTSGTGGYGYTF.

J is TRBJ1-2 and V is TRBV6-5, with TRBD1 identical over 7 bases. Germline V lookup: CDR1 MNHEY, CDR2 SVGAGI. The CDR3 spans 15 residues. Losses at the gene ends were 8 bases for V and 1 base for J; bases not matched to a gene: 10. The CDR3: CASLARDSYNYGYTF. DNA for the CDR3: TGTGCCAGCCTCGCCCGGGACAGTTATAACTATGGCTACACCTTC.

The J gene is TRBJ1-6, the V gene TRBV7-9; 7 nucleotides line up with TRBD1. The CDR3 spans 16 residues. Trimming took 3 bases from V and 9 from J; bases not matched to a gene: 11. CDR1 SEHNR and CDR2 FQNEAQ come from the germline V gene (reference sequence). This chain's CDR3 is CASSFLQQGFRSPLHF. The CDR3 region has the DNA TGTGCCAGCAGCTTCCTCCAACAGGGGTTTCGTTCACCCCTCCACTTT.

The V gene is TRBV7-6, the J gene TRBJ1-6; possible D gene TRBD1, 6 bases. The germline V and J ends were trimmed by 1 base and 9 bases, with 16 bases remaining between them. This CDR3 is built from 16 residues. Germline V gene sequence: CDR1 SGHVS, CDR2 FNYEAQ. CDR3 sequence: CASSLVPRGGLSPLHF. CDR3 nucleotides: TGTGCCAGCAGCTTAGTTCCCAGGGGAGGTCTTTCACCCCTCCACTTT.

Here the CDR3 DNA reads TGTGCCAGCAGTTCCAGCGGGGGGGCAGCAGATACGCAGTATTTT. This gives the protein CASSSSGGAADTQYF. The chain employs TRBV6-5 and TRBJ2-3, with TRBD2 matching 10 bases. V shed 4 bases and J 4 bases; nucleotides not matched to a gene: 5. Per germline, CDR1 MNHEY and CDR2 SVGAGI. The CDR3 is 15 amino acids.

This chain joins TRBV5-4 and TRBJ1-2; D may be TRBD1 (6 bases). The germline gives CDR1 SGHNT, CDR2 YYREEE (reference sequence). The CDR3 totals 15 residues. Trimming removed 3 bases at V and 1 base at J, with 13 bases between. CDR3 sequence reads: CASSSGQKDNYGYTF. The CDR3 DNA is TGTGCCAGCAGCTCCGGACAGAAAGATAACTATGGCTACACCTTC. The variable domain in full, with the rest retrieved from reference TRBV5-4 and TRBJ1-2, is ETGVTQSPTHLIKTRGQQVTLRCSSQSGHNTVSWYQQALGQGPQFIFQYYREEENGRGNFPPRFSGLQFPNYSSELNVNALELDDSALYLCASSSGQKDNYGYTFGSGTRLTVV.

The chain has TRBV5-1 and TRBJ1-1; no firm D call. V was clipped by 0 bases and J by 11 bases, with 11 bases between them. Germline V CDR1 and CDR2: SGHRS, YFSETQ. The CDR3 loop spans 12 amino acids. Here the CDR3 DNA reads TGCGCCAGCAGCTTGGTAGGCTCCGATGCTTTCTTT. It is translated as CASSLVGSDAFF.

The V and J genes are TRBV5-6 and TRBJ2-7; 7 positions match TRBD1. There are 14 residues in the CDR3. Per the germline V gene, CDR1 is SGHDT and CDR2 is YYEEEE. V lost 4 bases, J lost 2 bases, and 6 bases stayed unmatched. The CDR3 region is CASSRDRVTYEQYF. The DNA for the CDR3 is TGTGCCAGCAGCCGCGACAGGGTTACCTACGAGCAGTACTTC.

Here the CDR3 reads CASSNDRVYEQYF. The CDR3 DNA reads as TGCGCCAGCAGCAATGACAGAGTATACGAGCAGTACTTC. V usage is TRBV5-1 and J usage is TRBJ2-7, with TRBD1 as a possible D gene (5 bases). Germline CDR1 is SGHRS and CDR2 is YFSETQ. The CDR3 length is 13 residues. Deletions cut 4 bases from V and 4 bases from J, with 12 bases between.

The chain has TRBV5-1 and TRBJ2-2; the match to TRBD2 covers 7 bases. CDR1 and CDR2 from the germline V gene are SGHRS and YFSETQ. The CDR3 loop spans 18 amino acids. Trimming at V came to 3 bases and at J to 5 bases, leaving 16 bases not matched to a gene. The CDR3 coding sequence is TGCGCCAGCAGCTCCGTCGCTGCCGGGACTACCACAACCGGGGAGCTGTTTTTT. Translating gives CASSSVAAGTTTTGELFF. Using reference TRBV5-1 and TRBJ2-2 for the parts outside the CDR3, the full variable domain is KAGVTQTPRYLIKTRGQQVTLSCSPISGHRSVSWYQQTPGQGLQFLFEYFSETQRNKGNFPGRFSGRQFSNSRSEMNVSTLELGDSALYLCASSSVAAGTTTTGELFFGEGSRLTVL.

This chain uses TRBV7-2 with TRBJ2-2, with a weak D call TRBD2 (5 bases). CDR1 is SGHTA and CDR2 is FQGNSA in the germline V gene. The CDR3 has 15 amino acids. The V gene lost 2 bases and the J gene lost 3 bases, with 10 bases spanning the gap. The CDR3 DNA reads as TGTGCCAGCAGCTTAAGTGGAGGATACACCGGGGAGCTGTTTTTT. Its translation: CASSLSGGYTGELFF.

The chain has TRBV19 and TRBJ1-3; 7 bases align to TRBD1. The germline gives CDR1 LNHDA, CDR2 SQIVND (reference sequence). This CDR3 spans 18 amino acids. V lost 0 bases and J lost 0; bases outside the gene matches: 8. CDR3 protein: CASSIDWDSLSSGNTIYF. The CDR3 nucleotides are TGTGCCAGTAGTATAGATTGGGACAGTCTGAGCTCTGGAAACACCATATATTTT.

This clone showed up just a few times. The chain has TRBV7-3 and TRBJ2-2; no definite D call. Germline V gives CDR1 SGHTA, CDR2 FQGTGA. The ends were cut back, 8 bases at V and 3 bases at J, with 7 bases in the middle. The CDR3 contains 12 residues. The CDR3 spells CASRVDTGELFF. DNA of the CDR3: TGTGCCAGCCGGGTGGACACCGGGGAGCTGTTTTTT.